This TCR beta chain was identified in a study of blood T cell repertoires in COVID-19. Sequencing was performed with immunoSEQ multiplex PCR; in TCRdb, only in-frame clones are kept and a portion is missing. The sample holds just under 85,000 clones, 75% to 85% seen once. The ends were cut back, 0 bases at V and 7 bases at J, with 9 bases in the middle. The germline V gene encodes CDR1 MGHDK and CDR2 SYGVNS. The CDR3 runs to 14 residues. This rearrangement joins TRBV25-1 to TRBJ2-2; D possibly corresponds to TRBD2 (6 bases). This TCR derives from a woman older than 75 with acute or convalescent COVID-19. The sample taken for sequencing was peripheral blood. For the CDR3, the DNA is TGTGCCAGCAGTGAATATCGGGAGAGCGGGGAGCTGTTTTTT. Protein sequence: CASSEYRESGELFF.